This T cell receptor beta chain was sequenced during a study of T cell responses to AZD1222 COVID-19 vaccine. Whole-study findings and limits: The donor group comprised mostly white British people and more females; the analysis possibly underestimated clonal diversity. Repertoires were obtained solely post-peak T cell response. Baseline seropositivity characterized only a handful of AZD1222 recipients. Unmutated variant regions are reportedly targeted by nearly half of spike-specific TCRs.

This table comes from immunoSEQ multiplex PCR, and its TCRdb copy is limited to in-frame clones, with some not included. The data contain roughly 95,000 clones, roughly 90% of them singletons. This CDR3 spans 15 amino acids. Germline V gene sequence: CDR1 GTSNPN, CDR2 SVGIG (reference sequence). With regard to this clone: Its target is not known.

The sample in question was peripheral blood, obtained on day 0 of AZD1222 vaccination. The sequence was obtained from an adult in good health. The V call is TRBV30, the J call TRBJ1-1, with D perhaps matching TRBD1 (5 bases). CDR3 bases: TGTGCTGGGAGGCGGGGGACCTGGATGAACACTGAAGCTTTCTTT. This encodes CAGRRGTWMNTEAFF.